A selection of T cell receptor beta chains follows, all from one sample in a study of blood T cell repertoires in COVID-19. TCRdb's copy holds only in-frame clones and misses some; the assay was immunoSEQ multiplex PCR. The sample consists of about 200,000 clones, more than 80% of them appearing once. Sequenced: PBMCs or T cells enriched from blood (not recorded which). The receptors stem from a woman under 30 who had recovered from COVID-19. Both conserved end residues are part of each CDR3. The D gene is left open where the match is weak. Only part of the rows carry a size: once, few, many, or a class if the clone is expanded.

D gene,V gene,clone size,J gene,CDR3 DNA,CDR3 protein
TRBD1,TRBV7-6,NA,TRBJ1-1,TGTGCCAGCAGCATTCGACAGGGGGGCACTGAAGCTTTCTTT,CASSIRQGGTEAFF
NA,TRBV5-1,NA,TRBJ2-1,TGCGCCAGCAGCTTGGTAGGGGACTTCCCCCGGAATGAGCAGTTCTTC,CASSLVGDFPRNEQFF
TRBD2,TRBV27,NA,TRBJ2-1,TGTGCCAGCAGCAGACTAGCGGGGGGCCCTAACAATGAGCAGTTCTTC,CASSRLAGGPNNEQFF
NA,TRBV6-5,NA,TRBJ1-1,TGTGCCAGCAGTTACTCGAGTCGGGAGAACACTGAAGCTTTCTTT,CASSYSSRENTEAFF
NA,TRBV24-1,few,TRBJ1-5,TGTGCCACCAGTGACGCTCAGGGATCAAATCAGCCCCAGCATTTT,CATSDAQGSNQPQHF
NA,TRBV11-2,NA,TRBJ2-7,TGTGCCAGCAGCCTCACAAGGCGGGCCTACGAGCAGTACTTC,CASSLTRRAYEQYF
NA,TRBV19,NA,TRBJ2-5,TGTGCCAGTAGTTCCGAGGGGGGGCGAGAGACCCAGTACTTC,CASSSEGGRETQYF
NA,TRBV12-3/TRBV12-4,few,TRBJ2-7,TGTGCCAGCAGCTTCAGGTATACCTACGAGCAGTACTTC,CASSFRYTYEQYF
NA,TRBV27,NA,TRBJ1-2,TGTGCCAGCAGCCACCCGCGAGGCGGTGGCTACACCTTC,CASSHPRGGGYTF
TRBD1,TRBV27,NA,TRBJ2-5,TGTGCCAGCAGTCCAGGGACAGGGGGGGAGACCCAGTACTTC,CASSPGTGGETQYF
NA,TRBV27,NA,TRBJ2-2,TGTGCCAGCAGTTTCGGGGGCACCGGGGAGCTGTTTTTT,CASSFGGTGELFF
NA,TRBV27,NA,TRBJ2-2,TGTGCCAGCAGATCTAGGACAGGGACTACAGCGAACACCGGGGAGCTGTTTTTT,CASRSRTGTTANTGELFF
NA,TRBV27,NA,TRBJ1-1,TGTCCTTTAGCCACTGAAGCTTTCTTT,CPLATEAFF
NA,TRBV6-5,NA,TRBJ1-5,TGTGCCAGCACCAGAGGCCTTCTCGACAATCAGCCCCAGCATTTT,CASTRGLLDNQPQHF
TRBD1,TRBV30,NA,TRBJ2-2,TGTGCCTGGACCCCGACAGGGGCTGGCACCGGGGAGCTGTTTTTT,CAWTPTGAGTGELFF
NA,TRBV6-5,NA,TRBJ1-1,TGTGCCAGCAGTTACGTCGGTCTTAACACTGAAGCTTTCTTT,CASSYVGLNTEAFF
NA,TRBV7-6,NA,TRBJ2-3,TGTGCCAGTTCCCGGAGGGGTGACAACACAGATACGCAGTATTTT,CASSRRGDNTDTQYF
TRBD1,TRBV5-1,NA,TRBJ1-3,TGCGCCAGCAGCTGGGGGACAGAACGAAACACCATATATTTT,CASSWGTERNTIYF
NA,TRBV2,NA,TRBJ1-2,TGTGCCAGCAGTGACCCTAATAACTATGGCTACACCTTC,CASSDPNNYGYTF
TRBD1,TRBV5-4,NA,TRBJ2-7,TGTGCCAGCAGCTTGGTAAGCAGGGGGCCCTACGAGCAGTACTTC,CASSLVSRGPYEQYF
NA,TRBV7-2,NA,TRBJ2-3,TGTGCCAGCAGCCGTTACGGGCAGGGCTTCACAGATACGCAGTATTTT,CASSRYGQGFTDTQYF
NA,TRBV5-1,NA,TRBJ2-1,TGCGCCAGCAGCTTGGCCCTAGGACAGGAGGGCAATGAGCAGTTCTTC,CASSLALGQEGNEQFF
TRBD2,TRBV6-2/TRBV6-3,NA,TRBJ2-7,TGTGCCAGCAGCTCAACTAGCGGGGGGGCCTACGAGCAGTACTTC,CASSSTSGGAYEQYF
TRBD1,TRBV5-1,NA,TRBJ1-1,TGCGCCAGCAGCGCGGGACAGGGTAATCGGGCTTTCTTT,CASSAGQGNRAFF
TRBD1,TRBV29-1,NA,TRBJ1-1,TGCAGCGTTGGGGGGCAGGGGGCGGACACTGAAGCTTTCTTT,CSVGGQGADTEAFF
NA,TRBV28,once,TRBJ2-1,TGTGCCAGCAGTTTAATTTCGAGACAGGCGTACAATGAGCAGTTCTTC,CASSLISRQAYNEQFF
NA,TRBV4-1,NA,TRBJ2-7,TGCGCCAGCAGCATGACAGGTTCCGAGCAGTACTTC,CASSMTGSEQYF
TRBD2,TRBV5-1,NA,TRBJ2-7,TGCGCCACCCCGCCGGGGGGGCCGGAAGCGGAGCAGTACTTC,CATPPGGPEAEQYF
NA,TRBV4-1,NA,TRBJ2-7,TGCGCCAGCAGCGAACAACAGGGCTACGAGCAGTACTTC,CASSEQQGYEQYF
NA,TRBV7-9,once,TRBJ2-7,TGTGCCAGCAGAAGAGGGAGCTCCTACGAGCAGTACTTC,CASRRGSSYEQYF
NA,TRBV5-1,few,TRBJ2-7,TGCGCCAGCAGCTTGGGGACCGGGACGGGGGTTCGGTACGAGCAGTACTTC,CASSLGTGTGVRYEQYF
TRBD1,TRBV11-3,NA,TRBJ1-2,TGTGCCAGCAGCTCTAACGCGGGACAGGGACCTTCTGGCTACACCTTC,CASSSNAGQGPSGYTF
TRBD2,TRBV11-2,NA,TRBJ2-7,TGTGCCAGCAGCCGACTAGCTTCCCACGAGCAGTACTTC,CASSRLASHEQYF
TRBD1,TRBV5-1,NA,TRBJ2-3,TGCGCCAGCAGCCCTGGGACAGATCCTAGCACAGATACGCAGTATTTT,CASSPGTDPSTDTQYF
TRBD2,TRBV3-1/TRBV3-2,NA,TRBJ2-1,TGTGCCAGCAGCCAAGAACAAACTAGCGGGTGGAATGAGCAGTTCTTC,CASSQEQTSGWNEQFF
TRBD1,TRBV19,NA,TRBJ2-7,TGTGCCAGTAGAGGGTATTCCGGGACAGGGGACGGCGAGCAGTACTTC,CASRGYSGTGDGEQYF
NA,TRBV7-6,NA,TRBJ1-2,TGTGCCAGCAGCTTGGCCCAAAGCAGGCCAAAGTGGCCCTCTAACTATGGCTACACCTTC,CASSLAQSRPKWPSNYGYTF
TRBD1,TRBV20-1,NA,TRBJ2-2,TGCAGTGCTAGTGCCGGGACAGGGTGGACCGGGGAGCTGTTTTTT,CSASAGTGWTGELFF
NA,TRBV2,NA,TRBJ2-5,TGTGCCAGCAGTGAATCCGAGACGGCCCGTCAGGACTTC,CASSESETARQDF
TRBD2,TRBV6-5,NA,TRBJ2-2,TGTGCCAGCTCATACCTAGCGGGGGGTAGCGGGGAGCTGTTTTTT,CASSYLAGGSGELFF
TRBD1,TRBV4-1,NA,TRBJ1-2,TGCGCCAGCAGCCTGATTGACAGGGTGGGGATCTATGGCTACACCTTC,CASSLIDRVGIYGYTF
NA,TRBV6-5,once,TRBJ1-2,TGTGCCAGCAGTATCTTAGAGAACTCTGGCTACACCTTC,CASSILENSGYTF
NA,TRBV3-1/TRBV3-2,NA,TRBJ1-6,TGTGCCAGCAGCCAAGAGCGGGTGATCTCCTATAATTCACCCCTCCACTTT,CASSQERVISYNSPLHF
NA,TRBV4-2,NA,TRBJ2-3,TGTGCCAGCAGCCAAGATCTAGCCTTGAGCACAGATACGCAGTATTTT,CASSQDLALSTDTQYF
NA,TRBV5-4,NA,TRBJ1-1,TGTGCCAGCAGCCTAAACACTGAAGCTTTCTTT,CASSLNTEAFF
NA,TRBV6-5,once,TRBJ1-5,TGTGCCACAAAACAGCGGGATGGCAATCAGCCCCAGCATTTT,CATKQRDGNQPQHF
TRBD2,TRBV19,NA,TRBJ2-5,TGTGCCAGTAGTAGCCCGGGGGGGCGAGATCGAGAGACCCAGTACTTC,CASSSPGGRDRETQYF
NA,TRBV7-9,NA,TRBJ1-3,TGTGCCAGCAGCTTGAATCAGGGATCCGGAAACACCATATATTTT,CASSLNQGSGNTIYF
TRBD1,TRBV5-4,NA,TRBJ1-2,TGTGCCACCACTCGGGACAGCGCATATCGTGGCTACACCTTC,CATTRDSAYRGYTF
TRBD1,TRBV10-3,NA,TRBJ1-5,TGTGCCATCAGTGCTGAGAGGGGGCCCAATCAGCCCCAGCATTTT,CAISAERGPNQPQHF
NA,TRBV7-6,NA,TRBJ2-7,TGTGCCAGCAGCCCCATGTCTAGGCATTCCTACGAGCAGTACTTC,CASSPMSRHSYEQYF
NA,TRBV7-9,NA,TRBJ2-3,TGTGCCAGCATCCTCGGAGGGGGGGTCTCAGATACGCAGTATTTT,CASILGGGVSDTQYF
NA,TRBV7-9,NA,TRBJ1-4,TGTGCCGGAGAGATTACAACTAATGAAAAACTGTTTTTT,CAGEITTNEKLFF
NA,TRBV6-6,NA,TRBJ1-6,TGTGCCAGCAGTCCCCAGATGGTACTACAGGTAATCGGTAATTCACCCCTCCACTTT,CASSPQMVLQVIGNSPLHF
TRBD1,TRBV28,NA,TRBJ1-1,TGTGCCAGCAGTACAGGGGGCCGGGGGAACACTGAAGCTTTCTTT,CASSTGGRGNTEAFF
TRBD1,TRBV18,once,TRBJ2-1,TGTGCCAGCTCACCACGGGACAGGGTGGCCAATGAGCAGTTCTTC,CASSPRDRVANEQFF
NA,TRBV2,NA,TRBJ1-1,TGTGCCTCCGCTAACCGTCAGGGGTCGGCTGAAGCTTTCTTT,CASANRQGSAEAFF
TRBD1,TRBV7-2,NA,TRBJ1-6,TGTGCCAGCAGCTTAAAACAGGGGGTATCACCCCTCCACTTT,CASSLKQGVSPLHF
NA,TRBV5-1,NA,TRBJ1-1,TGCGCCAGCTGCGTCCTTGAGGGCACTGAAGCTTTCTTT,CASCVLEGTEAFF
NA,TRBV6-5,NA,TRBJ2-5,TGTGCCAGTAGACAGAAAGAGACCCAGTACTTC,CASRQKETQYF